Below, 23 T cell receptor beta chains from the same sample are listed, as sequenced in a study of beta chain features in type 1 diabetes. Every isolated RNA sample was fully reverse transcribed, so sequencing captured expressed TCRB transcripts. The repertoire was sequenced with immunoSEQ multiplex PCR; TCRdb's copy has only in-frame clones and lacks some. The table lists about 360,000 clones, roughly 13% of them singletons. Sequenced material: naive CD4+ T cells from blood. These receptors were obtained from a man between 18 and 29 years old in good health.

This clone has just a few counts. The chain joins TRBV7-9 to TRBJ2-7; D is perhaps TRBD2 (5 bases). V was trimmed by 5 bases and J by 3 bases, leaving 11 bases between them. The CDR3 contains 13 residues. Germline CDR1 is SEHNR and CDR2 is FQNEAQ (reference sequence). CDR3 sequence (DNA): TGTGCCAGCAGCCCACCCCGGGGCTACGAGCAGTACTTC. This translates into CASSPPRGYEQYF. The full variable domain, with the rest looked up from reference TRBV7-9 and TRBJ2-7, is DTGVSQNPRHKITKRGQNVTFRCDPISEHNRLYWYRQTLGQGPEFLTYFQNEAQLEKSRLLSDRFSAERPKGSFSTLEIQRTEQGDSAMYLCASSPPRGYEQYFGPGTRLTVT.

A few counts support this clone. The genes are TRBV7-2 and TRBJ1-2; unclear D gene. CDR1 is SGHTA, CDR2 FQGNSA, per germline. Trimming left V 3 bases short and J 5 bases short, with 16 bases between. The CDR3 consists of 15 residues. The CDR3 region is CASSFYRESSYGYTF. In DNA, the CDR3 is TGTGCCAGCAGCTTTTATCGGGAATCCTCTTATGGCTACACCTTC.

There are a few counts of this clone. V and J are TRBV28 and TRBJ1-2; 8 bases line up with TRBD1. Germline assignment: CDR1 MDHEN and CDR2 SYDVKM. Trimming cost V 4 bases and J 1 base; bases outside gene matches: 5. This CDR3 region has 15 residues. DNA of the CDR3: TGTGCCAGCAGTTCACCCACAGGGGGTAACTATGGCTACACCTTC. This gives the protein CASSSPTGGNYGYTF.

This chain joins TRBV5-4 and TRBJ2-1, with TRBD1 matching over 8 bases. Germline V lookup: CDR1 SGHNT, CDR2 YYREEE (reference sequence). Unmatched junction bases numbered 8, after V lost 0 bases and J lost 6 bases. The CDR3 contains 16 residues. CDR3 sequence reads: CASSLDPTGASNEQFF. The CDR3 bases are TGTGCCAGCAGCTTGGATCCGACAGGGGCCAGCAATGAGCAGTTCTTC.

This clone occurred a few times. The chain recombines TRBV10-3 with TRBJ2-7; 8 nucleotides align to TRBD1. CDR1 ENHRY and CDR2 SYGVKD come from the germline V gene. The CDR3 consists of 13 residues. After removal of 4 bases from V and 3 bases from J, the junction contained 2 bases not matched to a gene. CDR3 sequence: CAISGTGIYEQYF. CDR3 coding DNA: TGTGCCATCAGTGGGACAGGGATCTACGAGCAGTACTTC.

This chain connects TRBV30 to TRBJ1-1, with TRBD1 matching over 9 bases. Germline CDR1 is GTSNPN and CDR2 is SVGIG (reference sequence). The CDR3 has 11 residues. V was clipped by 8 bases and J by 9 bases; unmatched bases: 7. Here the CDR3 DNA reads TGTGCCCATGGCACAGGGGGCCAAGCTTTCTTT. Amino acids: CAHGTGGQAFF.

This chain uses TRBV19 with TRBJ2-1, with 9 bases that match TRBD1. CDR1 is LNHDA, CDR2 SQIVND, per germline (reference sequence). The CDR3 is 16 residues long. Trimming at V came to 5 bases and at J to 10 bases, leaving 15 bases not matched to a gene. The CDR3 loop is CASSATPGQGLIEQFF. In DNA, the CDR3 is TGTGCCAGTAGTGCCACACCGGGACAGGGCTTAATAGAGCAGTTCTTC.

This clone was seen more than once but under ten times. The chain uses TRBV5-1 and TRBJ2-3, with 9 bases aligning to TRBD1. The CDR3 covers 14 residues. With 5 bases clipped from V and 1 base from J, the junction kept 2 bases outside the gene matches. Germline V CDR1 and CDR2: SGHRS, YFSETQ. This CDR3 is CASSRDRGTDTQYF. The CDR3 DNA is TGCGCCAGCAGTCGGGACAGGGGCACAGATACGCAGTATTTT. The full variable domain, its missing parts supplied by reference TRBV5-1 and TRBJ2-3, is KAGVTQTPRYLIKTRGQQVTLSCSPISGHRSVSWYQQTPGQGLQFLFEYFSETQRNKGNFPGRFSGRQFSNSRSEMNVSTLELGDSALYLCASSRDRGTDTQYFGPGTRLTVL.

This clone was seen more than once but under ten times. The CDR3 nucleotides read TGCGCCAGCAGCTTAGAGGACAATGAGCAGTTCTTC. Its translation is CASSLEDNEQFF. This sequence joins TRBV5-1 and TRBJ2-1; D remains ambiguous. The CDR3 consists of 12 residues. Looked up from germline, CDR1 is SGHRS and CDR2 is YFSETQ. V lost 2 bases and J lost 5, with 5 bases in between.

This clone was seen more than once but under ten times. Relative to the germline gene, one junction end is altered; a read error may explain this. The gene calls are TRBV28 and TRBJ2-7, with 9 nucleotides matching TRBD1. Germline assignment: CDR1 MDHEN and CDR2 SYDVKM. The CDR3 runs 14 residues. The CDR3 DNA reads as TGTGCCAGCAGTCCGGGACAGGGCTCCCACGAGCAGTACTTC. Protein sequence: CASSPGQGSHEQYF.

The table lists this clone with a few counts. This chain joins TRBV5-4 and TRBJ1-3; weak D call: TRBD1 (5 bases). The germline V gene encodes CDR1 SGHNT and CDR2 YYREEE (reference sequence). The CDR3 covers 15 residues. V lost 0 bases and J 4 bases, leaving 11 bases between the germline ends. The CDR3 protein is CASSLAGSSGNTIYF. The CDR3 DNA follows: TGTGCCAGCAGCTTGGCAGGGTCCTCCGGAAACACCATATATTTT.

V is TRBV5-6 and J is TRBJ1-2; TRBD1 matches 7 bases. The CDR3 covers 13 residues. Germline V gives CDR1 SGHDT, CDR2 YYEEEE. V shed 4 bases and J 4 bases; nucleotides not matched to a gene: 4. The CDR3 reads CASSGQESYGYTF. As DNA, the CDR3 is TGTGCCAGCAGCGGACAGGAAAGCTATGGCTACACCTTC. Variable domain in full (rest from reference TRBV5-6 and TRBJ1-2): DAGVTQSPTHLIKTRGQQVTLRCSPKSGHDTVSWYQQALGQGPQFIFQYYEEEERQRGNFPDRFSGHQFPNYSSELNVNALLLGDSALYLCASSGQESYGYTFGSGTRLTVV.

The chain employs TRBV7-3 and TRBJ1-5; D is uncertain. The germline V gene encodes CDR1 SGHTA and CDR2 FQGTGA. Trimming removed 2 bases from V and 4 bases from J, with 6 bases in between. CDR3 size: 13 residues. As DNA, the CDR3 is TGTGCCAGCAGCTTAGGCTGGAATCAGCCCCAGCATTTT. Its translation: CASSLGWNQPQHF.

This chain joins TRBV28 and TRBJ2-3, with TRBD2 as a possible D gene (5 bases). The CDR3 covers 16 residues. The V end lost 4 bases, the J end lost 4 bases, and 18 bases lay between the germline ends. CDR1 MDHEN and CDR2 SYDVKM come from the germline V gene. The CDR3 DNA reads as TGTGCCAGCAGTTCGCCCTCGTTGGCGGGTGCAGATACGCAGTATTTT. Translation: CASSSPSLAGADTQYF. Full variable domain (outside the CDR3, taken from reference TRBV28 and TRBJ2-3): DVKVTQSSRYLVKRTGEKVFLECVQDMDHENMFWYRQDPGLGLRLIYFSYDVKMKEKGDIPEGYSVSREKKERFSLILESASTNQTSMYLCASSSPSLAGADTQYFGPGTRLTVL.

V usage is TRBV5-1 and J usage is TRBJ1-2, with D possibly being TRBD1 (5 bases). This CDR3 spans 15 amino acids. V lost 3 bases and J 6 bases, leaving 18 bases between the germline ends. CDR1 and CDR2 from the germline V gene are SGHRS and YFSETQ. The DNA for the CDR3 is TGCGCCAGCAGCTCGCCCGCTTCAGGGAATAATGGCTACACCTTC. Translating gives CASSSPASGNNGYTF.

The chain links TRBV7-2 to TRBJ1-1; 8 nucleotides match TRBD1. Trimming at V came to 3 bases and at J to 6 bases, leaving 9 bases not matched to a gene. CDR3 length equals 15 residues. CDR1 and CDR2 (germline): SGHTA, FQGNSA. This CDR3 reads CASSFVGQGGAEAFF. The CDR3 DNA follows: TGTGCCAGCAGCTTCGTAGGACAGGGAGGGGCTGAAGCTTTCTTT.

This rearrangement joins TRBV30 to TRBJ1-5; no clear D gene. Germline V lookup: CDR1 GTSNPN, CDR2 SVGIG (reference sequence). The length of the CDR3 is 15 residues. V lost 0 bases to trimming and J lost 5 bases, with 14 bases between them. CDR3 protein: CAWSVRGLRYQPQHF. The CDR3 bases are TGTGCCTGGAGTGTTAGAGGGCTTCGTTATCAGCCCCAGCATTTT.

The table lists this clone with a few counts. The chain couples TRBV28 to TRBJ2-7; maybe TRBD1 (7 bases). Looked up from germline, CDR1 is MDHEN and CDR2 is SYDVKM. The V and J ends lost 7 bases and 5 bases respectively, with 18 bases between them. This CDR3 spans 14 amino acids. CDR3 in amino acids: CASIQRGRGNEQYF. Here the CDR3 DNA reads TGTGCCAGCATTCAAAGGGGGCGCGGGAACGAGCAGTACTTC.

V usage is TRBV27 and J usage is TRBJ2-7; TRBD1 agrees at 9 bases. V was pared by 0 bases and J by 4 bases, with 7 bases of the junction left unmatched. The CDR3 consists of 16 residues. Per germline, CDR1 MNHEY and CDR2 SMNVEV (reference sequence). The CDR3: CASSLSSADRGYEQYF. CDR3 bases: TGTGCCAGCAGTTTATCGTCGGCGGACAGGGGATACGAGCAGTACTTC.

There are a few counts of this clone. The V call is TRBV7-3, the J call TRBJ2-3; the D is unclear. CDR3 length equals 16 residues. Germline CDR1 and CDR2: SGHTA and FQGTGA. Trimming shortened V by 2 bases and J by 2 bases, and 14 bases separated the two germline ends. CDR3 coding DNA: TGTGCCAGCAGCTTACAGAGCAGACTGAACACAGATACGCAGTATTTT. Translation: CASSLQSRLNTDTQYF.

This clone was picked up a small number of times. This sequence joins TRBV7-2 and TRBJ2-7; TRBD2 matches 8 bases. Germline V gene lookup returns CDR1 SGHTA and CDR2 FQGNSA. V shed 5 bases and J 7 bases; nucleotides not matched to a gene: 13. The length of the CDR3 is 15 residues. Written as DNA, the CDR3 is TGTGCCAGCAGCCTCTCACATAGCGGGATGGGGGAGCAGTACTTC. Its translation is CASSLSHSGMGEQYF.

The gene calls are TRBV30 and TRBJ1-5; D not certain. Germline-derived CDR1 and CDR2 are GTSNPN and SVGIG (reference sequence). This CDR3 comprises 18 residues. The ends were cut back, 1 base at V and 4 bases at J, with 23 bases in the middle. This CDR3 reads CAWSDEAKFPLLNQPQHF. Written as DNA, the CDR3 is TGTGCCTGGAGTGATGAAGCTAAGTTCCCCCTTCTAAATCAGCCCCAGCATTTT. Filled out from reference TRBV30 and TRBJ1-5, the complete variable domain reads SQTIHQWPATLVQPVGSPLSLECTVEGTSNPNLYWYRQAAGRGLQLLFYSVGIGQISSEVPQNLSASRPQDRQFILSSKKLLLSDSGFYLCAWSDEAKFPLLNQPQHFGDGTRLSIL.

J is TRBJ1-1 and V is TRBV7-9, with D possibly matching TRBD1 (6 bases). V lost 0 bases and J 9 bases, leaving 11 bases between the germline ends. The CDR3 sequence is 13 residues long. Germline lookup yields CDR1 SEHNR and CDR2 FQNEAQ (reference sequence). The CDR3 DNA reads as TGTGCCAGCAGCTTAGCGTTGCGGGGGCAAGCTTTCTTT. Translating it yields CASSLALRGQAFF.